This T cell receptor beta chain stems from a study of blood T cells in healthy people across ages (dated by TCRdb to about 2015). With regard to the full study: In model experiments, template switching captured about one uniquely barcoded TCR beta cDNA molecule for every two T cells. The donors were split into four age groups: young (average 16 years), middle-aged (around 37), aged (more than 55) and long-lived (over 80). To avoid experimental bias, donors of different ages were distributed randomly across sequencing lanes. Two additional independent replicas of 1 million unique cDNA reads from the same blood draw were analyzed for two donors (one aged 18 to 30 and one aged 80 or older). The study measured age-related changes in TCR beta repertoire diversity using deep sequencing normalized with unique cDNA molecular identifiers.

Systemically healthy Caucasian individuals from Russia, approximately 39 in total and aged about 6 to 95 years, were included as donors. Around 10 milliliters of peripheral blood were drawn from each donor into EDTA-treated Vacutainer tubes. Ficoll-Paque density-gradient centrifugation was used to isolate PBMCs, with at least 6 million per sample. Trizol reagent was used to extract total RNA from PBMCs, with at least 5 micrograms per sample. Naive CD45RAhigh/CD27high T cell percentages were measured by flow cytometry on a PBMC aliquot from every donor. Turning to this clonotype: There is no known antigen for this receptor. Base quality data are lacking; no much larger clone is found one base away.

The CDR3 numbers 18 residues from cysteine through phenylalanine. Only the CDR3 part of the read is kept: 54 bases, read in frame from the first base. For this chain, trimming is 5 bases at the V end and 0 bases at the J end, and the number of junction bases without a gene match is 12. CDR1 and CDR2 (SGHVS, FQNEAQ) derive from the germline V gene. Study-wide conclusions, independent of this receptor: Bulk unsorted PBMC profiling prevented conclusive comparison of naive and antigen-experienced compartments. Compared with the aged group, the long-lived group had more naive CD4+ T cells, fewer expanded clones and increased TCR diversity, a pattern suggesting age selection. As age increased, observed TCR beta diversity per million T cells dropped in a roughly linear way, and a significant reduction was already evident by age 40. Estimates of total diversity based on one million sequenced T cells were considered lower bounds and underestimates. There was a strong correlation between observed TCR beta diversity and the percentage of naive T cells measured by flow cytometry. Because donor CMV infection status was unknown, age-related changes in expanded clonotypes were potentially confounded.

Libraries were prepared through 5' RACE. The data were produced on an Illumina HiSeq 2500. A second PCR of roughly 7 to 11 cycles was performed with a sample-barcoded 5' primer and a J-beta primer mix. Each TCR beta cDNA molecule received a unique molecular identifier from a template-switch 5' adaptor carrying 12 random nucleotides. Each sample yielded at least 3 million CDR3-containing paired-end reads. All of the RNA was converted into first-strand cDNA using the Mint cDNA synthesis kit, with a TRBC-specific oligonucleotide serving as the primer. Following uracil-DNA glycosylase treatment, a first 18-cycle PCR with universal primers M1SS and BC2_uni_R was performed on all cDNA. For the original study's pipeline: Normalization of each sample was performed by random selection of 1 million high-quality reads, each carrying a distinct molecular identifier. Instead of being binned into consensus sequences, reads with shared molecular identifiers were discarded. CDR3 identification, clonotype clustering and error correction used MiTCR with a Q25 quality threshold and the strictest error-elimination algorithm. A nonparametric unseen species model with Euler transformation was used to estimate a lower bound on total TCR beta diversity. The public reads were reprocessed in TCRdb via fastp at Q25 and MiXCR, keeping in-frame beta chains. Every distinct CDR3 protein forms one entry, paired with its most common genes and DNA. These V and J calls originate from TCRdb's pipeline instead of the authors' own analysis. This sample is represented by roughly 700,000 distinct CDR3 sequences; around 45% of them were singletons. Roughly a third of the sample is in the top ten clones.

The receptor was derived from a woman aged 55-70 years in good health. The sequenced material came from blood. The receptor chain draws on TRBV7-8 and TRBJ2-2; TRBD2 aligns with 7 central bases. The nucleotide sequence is TGTGCCAGCAGCAAGAAGGCTAGCGGAGCCCCGAACACCGGGGAGCTGTTTTTT. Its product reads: CASSKKASGAPNTGELFF.